This record concerns one T cell receptor beta chain sequence. This sample was taken from a study of blood T cell repertoires in COVID-19. Study summary: Sample material is recorded as cDNA or gDNA derived from T cells, B-cell-depleted T cells, or PBMCs.

Data came from immunoSEQ multiplex PCR; TCRdb stores just in-frame clones and leaves some out. The sample has more than 450,000 clones; 75% to 90% are singletons. V shed 6 bases and J 9 bases; nucleotides not matched to a gene: 10. The CDR3 covers 13 residues. CDR1 is SQVTM and CDR2 is ANQGSEA in the germline V gene. The sequence came from a woman aged 18-29 years who had recovered from COVID-19. The sequenced sample consisted of PBMCs or T cells enriched from blood (not recorded which). The chain combines TRBV29-1 with TRBJ2-1, with TRBD2 matching over 8 bases. For the CDR3, the DNA is TGCAGCGTGGGGGCGGGGGGACCTGGTGAGCAGTTCTTC. This codes for CSVGAGGPGEQFF.